Below are 4 T cell receptor beta chains sequenced from a single sample in a study of early T cells in non-severe SARS-CoV-2 infection. Via MiXCR, TCRdb re-called the 5' RACE reads, giving one row per CDR3 protein. The sample records about 56,000 distinct CDR3 sequences, about 15% being singletons. The source material was whole blood, sampled at baseline. The receptors derive from an adult who was a healthcare worker with PCR-confirmed SARS-CoV-2 infection or an uninfected control (not recorded which).

The V and J genes are TRBV16 and TRBJ1-2, with D perhaps matching TRBD1 (6 bases). From germline, CDR1 is KGHSY and CDR2 FQNENV. The length of the CDR3 is 15 residues. V lost 0 bases, J lost 5 bases, and 13 bases lay in between. The CDR3 sequence: CASSQSGAGVYGYTF. The CDR3 bases are TGTGCCAGCAGCCAATCAGGAGCAGGGGTTTATGGCTACACCTTC.

This clonotype was observed a few times. The chain recombines TRBV12-3 or TRBV12-4 with TRBJ2-6; D unclear. V lost 6 bases to trimming and J lost 0 bases, with 12 bases between them. This CDR3 region has 16 residues. The CDR3 region is CASSLNHNSGANVLTF. The CDR3 nucleotides read TGTGCCAGCAGCTTAAATCACAACTCTGGGGCCAACGTCCTGACTTTC.

As regards this clonotype: A junction end diverges from the germline sequence, so it may reflect a read error. V usage is TRBV20-1 and J usage is TRBJ1-4; TRBD1 might be the D (5 bases). This CDR3 is 14 amino acids long. Germline V lookup: CDR1 DFQATT, CDR2 SNEGSKA (reference sequence). CDR3 protein: CSASPGRINEKLFF. CDR3 coding DNA: TGTAGTGCTTCGCCGGGACGGATTAATGAAAAACTGTTTTTT.

This clonotype was picked up a small number of times. The J gene is TRBJ2-5, the V gene TRBV20-1; TRBD2 aligns across 10 bases. After removal of 0 bases from V and 1 base from J, the junction contained 2 bases not matched to a gene. This CDR3 region has 15 residues. Germline V gene lookup returns CDR1 DFQATT and CDR2 SNEGSKA (reference sequence). DNA for the CDR3: TGCAGTGCTAGAGAAGGACTAGCGGTCCAAGAGACCCAGTACTTC. This sequence encodes CSAREGLAVQETQYF.